This is a list of T cell receptor beta chains from one sample in a study of a mutant IDH1 vaccine in newly diagnosed glioma. The data were produced by immunoSEQ multiplex PCR, yet TCRdb's version contains in-frame clones alone and is incomplete. There are about 46,000 clones in the sample; 80% to 95% occur only once, and approximately 2.5% lies in the top ten. These receptors have no identified antigens. The material was PBMCs, obtained from a glioma patient whose treatment included an IDH1 peptide vaccine. These receptors all stem from a man aged 45-60 years with glioma. Both conserved end residues are trimmed from each CDR3.

13	TRBJ2-6	TRBV15	ATSTGSSGANVLT
13	TRBJ2-7	TRBV11-2	ASSLSLPKWYEQY
14	TRBJ1-1	TRBV10-2	ASSPDRIRSNTEAF
13	TRBJ2-2	TRBV5-4	ASSVAGGLAGELF
11	TRBJ1-6	TRBV2	ASNSQGNSPLH
13	TRBJ2-3	TRBV15	ATSRDRGITDTQY
14	TRBJ2-4	TRBV29-1	SVLGQGILAKNIQY
13	TRBJ2-2	TRBV19	ASSSRGGGSGELF
11	TRBJ1-5	TRBV29-1	SVGQGSNQPQH
14	TRBJ1-4	TRBV21-1	ASSLGMGATNEKLF
11	TRBJ2-2	TRBV30	AWSGIAPGELF
12	TRBJ1-5	TRBV30	AWSLRTQDQPQH
14	TRBJ2-5	TRBV28	ASSWGRGTWGETQY
14	TRBJ2-6	TRBV5-1	ASSPRATGGANVLT
14	TRBJ1-4	TRBV28	ASREAQGLSNEKLF
10	TRBJ1-5	TRBV19	ASRASNQPQH
11	TRBJ1-1	TRBV7-3	ASSLGRTTEAF
15	TRBJ1-1	TRBV28	ASSLLSGSRGNTEAF